This record concerns one T cell receptor (beta chain) sequence. The antigen remains undetermined. These data belong to a study of OX40 agonist ivuxolimab in advanced cancers. Study-wide context: Three patients showed partial responses: one hepatocellular carcinoma and two cutaneous melanoma cases.

The study, taken as a whole, reports: CD8+ T cells (on average) carried more expanded clones than CD4+ T cells.

Profiling relied on immunoSEQ multiplex PCR, and the TCRdb table lists in-frame clones only, not all of them. The table has 55,000 to 75,000 clones, 84% seen once; the top ten hold roughly 2.3%. The sequencing used CD4+ or CD8+ T cells sorted from blood, collected in a trial of the OX40 agonist ivuxolimab. This sequence originates from an adult with an advanced solid tumor such as melanoma, head and neck, liver or kidney cancer.

In nucleotides, the CDR3 is TGTGCCAGCAGGGTTGGGCTGGCCAAAAACATTCAGTACTTC. Encoded protein: CASRVGLAKNIQYF. The V call is TRBV2, the J call TRBJ2-4; the D is unclear. Trimming cost V 6 bases and J 1 base, with 10 bases left between them. The CDR3 is made up of 14 amino acids. Germline V gene sequence: CDR1 SNHLY, CDR2 FYNNEI.